The 21 T cell receptor beta chains given below trace back to one sample, sequenced in a study of blood T cell repertoires in COVID-19. Sequencing used immunoSEQ multiplex PCR; TCRdb keeps in-frame clones, though not all of them. There are 260,000 or so clones in the sample; 80% to 90% occur only once, and 15% lies in the top ten. Sequenced sample: PBMCs or T cells enriched from blood (not recorded which). The receptors were gathered from a man aged 18 to 29 who had recovered from COVID-19.

The chain uses TRBV7-2 and TRBJ2-7; 8 bases agree with TRBD1. The germline CDR1 and CDR2 sequences are SGHTA and FQGNSA. Trimming cost V 5 bases and J 2 bases; bases outside gene matches: 8. The CDR3 consists of 15 residues. This CDR3 is CASSLGQAQTYEQYF. The CDR3 nucleotides are TGTGCCAGCAGCCTGGGACAGGCTCAAACCTACGAGCAGTACTTC.

The chain uses TRBV28 and TRBJ1-2, with D tentatively TRBD1 (6 bases). Trimming removed 5 bases at V and 2 bases at J, with 12 bases between. There are 14 residues in the CDR3. Germline V gene sequence: CDR1 MDHEN, CDR2 SYDVKM. The CDR3 coding sequence is TGTGCCAGCAGTACAGGGACACCAAACTATGGCTACACCTTC. It translates to CASSTGTPNYGYTF.

This chain connects TRBV15 to TRBJ1-1; TRBD1 matches 9 bases. CDR3 length: 14 residues. From germline, CDR1 is LNHNV and CDR2 YYDKDF (reference sequence). Unmatched junction bases numbered 6, after V lost 2 bases and J lost 8 bases. The CDR3 DNA follows: TGTGCCACCAGCAGACGAGACAGGGGGGAGGAAGCTTTCTTT. Its protein product is CATSRRDRGEEAFF.

The rearrangement links TRBV30 to TRBJ2-7, with 7 bases matching TRBD2. The length of the CDR3 is 14 residues. Trimming cost V 1 base and J 0 bases; bases outside gene matches: 3. Germline V gene lookup returns CDR1 GTSNPN and CDR2 SVGIG (reference sequence). The CDR3 loop is CAWSGGRASYEQYF. The CDR3 nucleotides read TGTGCCTGGAGTGGAGGGAGGGCCTCCTACGAGCAGTACTTC.

This sequence joins TRBV5-4 and TRBJ2-7; 9 bases fit TRBD2. The CDR3 sequence is 15 residues long. With 3 bases clipped from V and 3 bases from J, the junction kept 7 bases outside the gene matches. The germline gives CDR1 SGHNT, CDR2 YYREEE (reference sequence). The CDR3 bases are TGTGCCAGCAGCTCGCAATCTAGCGGGGACTACGAGCAGTACTTC. It encodes CASSSQSSGDYEQYF.

The chain links TRBV5-5 to TRBJ1-2, with D tentatively TRBD1 (6 bases). Germline assignment: CDR1 SGHKS and CDR2 YYEKEE (reference sequence). Trimming cost V 3 bases and J 8 bases, with 17 bases left between them. The CDR3 is 14 amino acids. The CDR3 here is CASSSAGTTKGYTF. For the CDR3, the DNA is TGTGCCAGCAGCTCCGCCGGGACAACAAAGGGCTACACCTTC.

The V call is TRBV27, the J call TRBJ1-5, with TRBD1 matching over 8 bases. This CDR3 contains 15 residues. The trim removed 4 bases at V and 7 bases at J, leaving 9 bases unmatched. Per the germline V gene, CDR1 is MNHEY and CDR2 is SMNVEV (reference sequence). DNA of the CDR3: TGTGCCAGCAGTTCAAACAGGGGGAGGCAACAGCCCCAGCATTTT. Protein product: CASSSNRGRQQPQHF.

V is TRBV10-3 and J is TRBJ2-3; 9 nucleotides align to TRBD2. The CDR3 spans 17 residues. The V gene's germline CDR1 is ENHRY and CDR2 SYGVKD. V trimming: 0 bases; J trimming: 5 bases; junction bases outside the gene matches: 9. CDR3 residues: CAISESNGGRAKDTQYF. The CDR3 nucleotides read TGTGCCATCAGTGAGTCGAACGGCGGGAGGGCCAAAGATACGCAGTATTTT.

CDR3 DNA sequence: TGTGCCAGCAGCTTAAGTCAGGGTAATGAAAAACTGTTTTTT. Its translation is CASSLSQGNEKLFF. The rearrangement joins TRBV11-2 to TRBJ1-4; a weak D match, TRBD1 (5 bases). This CDR3 is 14 amino acids long. In germline, CDR1 is SGHAT, CDR2 FQNNGV. V shed 2 bases and J shed 4 bases, with 8 bases lying between them.

The chain uses TRBV11-2 and TRBJ1-2; D is unclear. Per the germline V gene, CDR1 is SGHAT and CDR2 is FQNNGV. CDR3 length: 15 amino acids. Between the trimmed V and J ends, which lost 4 bases and 4 bases, there was a span of 16 bases. The CDR3 loop is CASSSIRGLSYGYTF. CDR3 sequence (DNA): TGTGCCAGCAGCTCTATTCGTGGACTGAGCTATGGCTACACCTTC.

This clone was seen many times. The chain carries TRBV6-4 and TRBJ2-1; 12 nucleotides line up with TRBD2. V lost 0 bases, J lost 4 bases, and 1 base stayed unmatched. Germline CDR1 MRHNA, CDR2 SNTAGT. The CDR3 runs to 16 residues. In nucleotides, the CDR3 is TGTGCCAGCAGTGACTCGGGGACTAGCGGGTACAATGAGCAGTTCTTC. Translation: CASSDSGTSGYNEQFF.

The chain has TRBV5-1 and TRBJ2-1, with 7 bases that match TRBD2. Trimming removed 3 bases from V and 1 base from J; junction bases left unmatched: 7. This CDR3 region has 16 residues. Germline CDR1 SGHRS, CDR2 YFSETQ. CDR3 loop: CASSWTGGASYNEQFF. The DNA for the CDR3 is TGCGCCAGCAGCTGGACGGGGGGAGCTTCCTACAATGAGCAGTTCTTC.

This clone was counted only a few times. The CDR3 here is CAIPGQGSGNTIYF. The DNA for the CDR3 is TGCGCCATTCCTGGACAGGGCTCTGGAAACACCATATATTTT. V and J are TRBV5-1 and TRBJ1-3; 8 positions agree with TRBD1. This CDR3 comprises 14 residues. V lost 9 bases to trimming and J lost 0 bases; unmatched junction nucleotides: 5. Germline assignment: CDR1 SGHRS and CDR2 YFSETQ.

The CDR3 region is CATSRGGTYNEQFF. CDR3 bases: TGTGCCACCAGCAGAGGCGGAACCTACAATGAGCAGTTCTTC. V gene TRBV15 combines with J gene TRBJ2-1; D is unclear. Deletions cut 1 base from V and 2 bases from J, with 6 bases between. Germline assignment: CDR1 LNHNV and CDR2 YYDKDF (reference sequence). This CDR3 is 14 amino acids long.

J is TRBJ2-3 and V is TRBV5-4; D is possibly TRBD1 (5 bases). This CDR3 is 13 amino acids long. V gave up 3 bases and J gave up 5 bases, with 10 bases separating them. The germline V gene encodes CDR1 SGHNT and CDR2 YYREEE (reference sequence). The CDR3 nucleotides are TGTGCCAGCAGCTGGGGCTTAAAAGATACGCAGTATTTT. It yields the protein CASSWGLKDTQYF. Looking up the rest from reference TRBV5-4 and TRBJ2-3 gives the full variable domain: ETGVTQSPTHLIKTRGQQVTLRCSSQSGHNTVSWYQQALGQGPQFIFQYYREEENGRGNFPPRFSGLQFPNYSSELNVNALELDDSALYLCASSWGLKDTQYFGPGTRLTVL.

The chain has TRBV5-1 and TRBJ1-2; tentative D call: TRBD1 (5 bases). Germline V gene data show CDR1 as SGHRS and CDR2 as YFSETQ. This CDR3 has 12 residues. V was trimmed by 3 bases and J by 5 bases, leaving 8 bases between them. The CDR3 protein is CASSSTVYGYTF. Here the CDR3 DNA reads TGCGCCAGCAGCTCGACAGTGTATGGCTACACCTTC.

This chain links TRBV3-1 (or the pseudogene TRBV3-2) with TRBJ1-5; D gene unclear. Trimming pared 1 base from V and 5 bases from J, leaving 6 bases between. Germline CDR1 and CDR2: LGHDT and YNNKEL (reference sequence). The CDR3 consists of 13 residues. The CDR3 loop is CASSQAADQPQHF. The CDR3 DNA follows: TGTGCCAGCAGCCAAGCCGCGGATCAGCCCCAGCATTTT.

This chain uses TRBV6-5 with TRBJ2-5; the match to TRBD1 covers 9 bases. Germline values: CDR1 MNHEY, CDR2 SVGAGI. This CDR3 spans 13 amino acids. Trimming cost V 6 bases and J 2 bases; bases outside gene matches: 1. For the CDR3, the DNA is TGTGCCAGCAGGGACAGGGGACAAGAGACCCAGTACTTC. Protein: CASRDRGQETQYF.

The chain uses TRBV28 and TRBJ1-3; D not resolved. The V gene lost 8 bases and the J gene lost 3 bases, with 5 bases spanning the gap. CDR3 length: 11 residues. CDR1 and CDR2 (germline): MDHEN, SYDVKM. Here the CDR3 DNA reads TGTGCCAGCCACAGTGGAAACACCATATATTTT. It codes for CASHSGNTIYF.

This clone was found once. The chain couples TRBV4-2 to TRBJ2-3; 11 bases fit TRBD2. The CDR3 has 16 amino acids. J lost 6 bases, V lost 0 bases, and 5 bases had no gene match. Per germline, CDR1 LGHNA and CDR2 YNFKEQ. As DNA, the CDR3 is TGTGCCAGCAGCCAAGATGTAGCGGGAGGGGGGGATACGCAGTATTTT. Translated: CASSQDVAGGGDTQYF.

V gene TRBV15 combines with J gene TRBJ2-2; D is possibly TRBD1 (6 bases). Germline V gives CDR1 LNHNV, CDR2 YYDKDF (reference sequence). The V end was cut by 1 base, the J end by 5 bases, with 8 bases between. CDR3 length: 14 amino acids. DNA of the CDR3: TGTGCCACCAGCAGAGGGCAGGGGACCGGGGAGCTGTTTTTT. It is translated as CATSRGQGTGELFF.